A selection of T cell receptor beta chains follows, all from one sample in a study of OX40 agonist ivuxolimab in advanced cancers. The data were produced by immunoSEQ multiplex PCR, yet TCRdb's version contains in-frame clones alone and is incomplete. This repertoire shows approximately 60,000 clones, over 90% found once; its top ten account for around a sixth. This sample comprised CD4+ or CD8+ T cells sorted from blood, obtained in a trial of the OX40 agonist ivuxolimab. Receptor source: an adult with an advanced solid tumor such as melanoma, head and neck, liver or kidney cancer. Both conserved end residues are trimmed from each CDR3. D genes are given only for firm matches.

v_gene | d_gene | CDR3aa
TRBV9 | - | ASSVASAAHTDTQY
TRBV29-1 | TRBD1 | STGGSGNTIY
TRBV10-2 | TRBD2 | ASSDTSGSLYEQY
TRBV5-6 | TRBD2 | ASSLALAGGKGTQY
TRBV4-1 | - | ASSYQTGQGGYT
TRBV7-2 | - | ASSSPSDSTDTQY
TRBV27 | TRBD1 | ASTDRGLNEQF
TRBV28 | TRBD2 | ASSMTSGRGGEQF
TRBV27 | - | ASKEVYHEQY
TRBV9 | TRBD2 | ASGIGTSDAGELF
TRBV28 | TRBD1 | ASSLDRETNEQY
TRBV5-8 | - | ASSSGESAYEQY
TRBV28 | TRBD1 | VSQGTGSYNEQF
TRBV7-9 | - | ASSYGGDTEAF
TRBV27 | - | ASSFGGVSYEQY
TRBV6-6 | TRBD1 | ASSYRDRGLSGELF
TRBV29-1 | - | SVTANWGMGNEQF
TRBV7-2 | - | ASSLAQGTEAF
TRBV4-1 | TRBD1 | ASSQGQGVNEQY
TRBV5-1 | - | ASSLARVEDTQY
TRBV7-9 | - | ASLGREGDEQF
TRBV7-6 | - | ASSLGVVDTEAF
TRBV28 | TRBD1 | ASSPGTGLSNQPQH
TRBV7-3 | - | ASSLVGLMDGELF
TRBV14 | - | ASSRMAGWDTQY
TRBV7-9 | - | ASSLAYNEQF
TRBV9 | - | ASSAGWMGNEQF
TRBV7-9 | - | ASSLVESSYEQY
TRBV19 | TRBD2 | ASMASGGSYNEQF
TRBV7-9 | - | ASSESRSFAPNEQF
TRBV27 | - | ASSLDRFGYNEQF
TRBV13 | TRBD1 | ASSFSRGLYEQY
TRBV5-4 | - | ASSFRTFMNTEAF
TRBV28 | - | ASSPRPAGYT
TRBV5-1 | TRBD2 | ARSWGGGARHYEQY